This T cell receptor (beta chain) derives from a study of blood T cells in healthy people across ages. Study-wide findings and caveats: Researchers said unsorted PBMCs prevented a conclusive naive versus antigen-experienced comparison. The study found more naive CD4+ cells and higher diversity in long-lived than aged donors.

Primers used in a second PCR of about 6 to 11 cycles were a sample-barcoded 5' primer and a J-beta primer mix. TCRdb processed the 5' RACE reads anew with MiXCR; each CDR3 protein has one entry. The sample consists of around 2 million distinct CDR3 sequences, about two fifths of them appearing once. Of note for this clonotype: Its antigen is unknown.

Germline V gives CDR1 SGHTA, CDR2 FQGNSA. The CDR3 loop spans 15 amino acids. The V and J ends lost 4 bases and 2 bases respectively, with 14 bases between them. Samples each had at least 6 micrograms of total RNA extracted. J is TRBJ1-1 and V is TRBV7-2; the D is unclear. The sequencing input was blood. The receptor was derived from a human donor in good health. The CDR3 coding sequence is TGTGCCAGCAGCTATAGGGTTTCAGGTAACACTGAAGCTTTCTTT. Its protein is CASSYRVSGNTEAFF.